The present T cell receptor (beta chain) was sequenced within a study of blood T cell repertoires in COVID-19. TCRdb keeps only in-frame clones here, not all; method: immunoSEQ multiplex PCR. The table includes more than 200,000 clones, about 86% detected once. The CDR3 is 13 residues long. CDR1 and CDR2 from the germline V gene are SNHLY and FYNNEI. Trimming shortened V by 7 bases and J by 5 bases, and 11 bases separated the two germline ends. The specimen sequenced was peripheral blood. The V and J genes are TRBV2 and TRBJ2-2, with a tentative D call TRBD2 (6 bases). This receptor was taken from an elderly man with acute or convalescent COVID-19. The DNA of the CDR3 is TGTGCCAGCACCGTGGGGGGAACCGGGGAGCTGTTTTTT. This codes for CASTVGGTGELFF.